The entry below describes one T cell receptor (beta chain). The PCR was carried out with 60 Vbeta primers and 13 Jbeta primers. Generated by immunoSEQ multiplex PCR, the TCRdb table keeps only in-frame clones and is missing some. The table includes about 100,000 clones, around 74% detected once. The sample comes from a study of cytomegalovirus exposure and HLA in healthy donors. The J segment lost 5 bases and the V segment lost 6 bases, leaving 6 bases of the junction unmatched. The CDR3 spans 14 residues. Per the germline V gene, CDR1 is MNHNS and CDR2 is SASEGT. This clonotype was sampled from a woman in her 70s in good health and CMV-seropositive. This chain connects TRBV6-1 to TRBJ1-5, with 8 bases fitting TRBD1. The sequencing sample was made of PBMCs. As DNA, the CDR3 is TGTGCCAGCAGATTCAGGGGGCGCGATCAGCCCCAGCATTTT. Translated, it gives CASRFRGRDQPQHF.